Listed below are T cell receptor beta chains from one sample, sequenced in a study of T cells in Graves' hyperthyroidism and ophthalmopathy. TCRdb re-called the multiplex PCR reads through MiXCR, storing one row per CDR3 protein. The table has 340,000 or so distinct CDR3 sequences, around a sixth seen once. The source material was blood. Every receptor here comes from a woman aged 45-60 years with Graves' hyperthyroidism. The CDR3 runs from the conserved cysteine through the conserved F or W. A clone size is listed for some rows: how often the clone was seen (once, few, many), or a class if it is expanded.

j_gene	v_gene	abundance	CDR3aa
TRBJ1-1	TRBV19	many	CASRSQGGWENTEAFF
TRBJ1-2	TRBV5-1	.	CASSLGSVNYGYTF
TRBJ2-1	TRBV29-1	.	CSVYPPDYNEQFF
TRBJ1-5	TRBV4-1	.	CASSQVRGSNQPQHF
TRBJ2-3	TRBV7-2	.	CASSFQGRTQYF
TRBJ1-5	TRBV27	many	CASRSGSGGRQPQHF
TRBJ2-1	TRBV7-8	.	CASSLGLTSSGSFNEQFF
TRBJ2-1	TRBV3-1	few	CASSPGLAGEAYNEQFF
TRBJ2-7	TRBV20-1	few	CSAEKPGLAGTYEQYF
TRBJ1-1	TRBV20-1	.	CSATGRTEAFF
TRBJ2-6	TRBV12-3/TRBV12-4	.	CASRRTGANVLTF
TRBJ2-3	TRBV20-1	few	CSARVMASGGLSTDTQYF
TRBJ1-5	TRBV11-2	many	CASSPTGGNQPQHF
TRBJ2-3	TRBV11-3	many	CASSLGGLEGPDTQYF
TRBJ2-3	TRBV5-1	.	CASSLAGERPGLASDTQYF
TRBJ2-5	TRBV6-1	few	CASSGGVGQETQYF
TRBJ2-1	TRBV10-3	few	CAISESRLASNEQFF
TRBJ2-2	TRBV5-8	once	CASRWGTDPTSGELFF
TRBJ2-7	TRBV12-3/TRBV12-4	.	CASGKKDWPYEQYF
TRBJ1-2	TRBV28	few	CAITVSLGEPSGYTF
TRBJ2-1	TRBV3-1	.	CASRYLGGEQFF
TRBJ1-6	TRBV2	many	CASSRDSPLHF
TRBJ1-4	TRBV12-3/TRBV12-4	few	CASSPGSLNEKLFF
TRBJ2-5	TRBV28	.	CASSLSAGQETQYF